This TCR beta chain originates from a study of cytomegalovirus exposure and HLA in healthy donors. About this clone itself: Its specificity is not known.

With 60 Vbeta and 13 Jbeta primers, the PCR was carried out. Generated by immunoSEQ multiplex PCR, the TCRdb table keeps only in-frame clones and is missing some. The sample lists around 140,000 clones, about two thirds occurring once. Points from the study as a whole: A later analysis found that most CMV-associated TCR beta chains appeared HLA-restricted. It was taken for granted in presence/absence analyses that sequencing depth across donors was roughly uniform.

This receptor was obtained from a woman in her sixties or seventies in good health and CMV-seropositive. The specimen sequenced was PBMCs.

This CDR3 reads CASSSVYTGELFF. The CDR3 region has the DNA TGTGCCAGCAGTTCCGTTTACACCGGGGAGCTGTTTTTT. The chain joins TRBV28 to TRBJ2-2; D unresolved. The V gene's germline CDR1 is MDHEN and CDR2 SYDVKM. The CDR3 is 13 residues long. Trimming stripped 4 bases from V and 3 bases from J, with 6 bases between.